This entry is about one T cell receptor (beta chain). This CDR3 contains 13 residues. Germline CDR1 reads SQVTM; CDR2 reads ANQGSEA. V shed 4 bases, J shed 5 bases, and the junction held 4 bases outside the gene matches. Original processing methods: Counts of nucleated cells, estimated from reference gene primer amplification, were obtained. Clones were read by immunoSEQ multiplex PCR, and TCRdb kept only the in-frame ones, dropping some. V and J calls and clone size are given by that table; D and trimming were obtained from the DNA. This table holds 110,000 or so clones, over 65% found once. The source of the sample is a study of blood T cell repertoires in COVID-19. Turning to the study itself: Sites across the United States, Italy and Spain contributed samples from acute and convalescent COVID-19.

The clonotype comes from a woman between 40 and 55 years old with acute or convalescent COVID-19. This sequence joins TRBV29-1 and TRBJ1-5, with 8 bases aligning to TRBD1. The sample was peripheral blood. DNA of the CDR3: TGCAGCGTTGCCGGGACAGGTCATCAGCCCCAGCATTTT. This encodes CSVAGTGHQPQHF.